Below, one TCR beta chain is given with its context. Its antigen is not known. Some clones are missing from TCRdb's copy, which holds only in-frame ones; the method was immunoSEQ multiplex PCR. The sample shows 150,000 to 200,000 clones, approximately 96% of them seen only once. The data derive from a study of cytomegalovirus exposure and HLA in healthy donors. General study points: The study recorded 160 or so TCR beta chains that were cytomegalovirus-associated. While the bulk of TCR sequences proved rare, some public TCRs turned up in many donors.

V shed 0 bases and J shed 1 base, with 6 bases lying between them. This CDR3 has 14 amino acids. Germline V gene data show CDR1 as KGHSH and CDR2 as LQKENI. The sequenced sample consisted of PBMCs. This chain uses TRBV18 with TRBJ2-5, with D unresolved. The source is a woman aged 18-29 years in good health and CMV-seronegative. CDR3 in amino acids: CASSPPRPQETQYF. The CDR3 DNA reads TGTGCCAGCTCACCACCGAGGCCCCAAGAGACCCAGTACTTC.